This T cell receptor (beta chain) was retrieved from a study of molecular identifiers for immune sequencing clone quantification (dated by TCRdb to between 2018 and 2020). For context, the study as a whole: For a replicate experiment, RNA from roughly 18,000 or 92,000 naive CD8 T cells was divided into five aliquots, and four of the five aliquots were sequenced. This methods study used CD8 T cells to benchmark TCR RNA copy counting and molecular-identifier clustering-based TCR repertoire sequencing (MIDCIRS).

Including cysteine and phenylalanine, the CDR3 has 15 amino acids. Only the CDR3 part of the read is kept: 45 bases, read in frame from the first base. A note on this clonotype: Which antigen it targets is not known. Its ends do not fully match the called genes, so a read error is possible.

Libraries of naive CD8 T cells were built from about 20,000 to 1,000,000 sorted cells, with 10%, 30% or 50% of the purified RNA used. Naive CD8 T cells, defined as CD8+CD4-CCR7+CD45RA+, were FACS-sorted into RLT Plus buffer on a BD FACSAria II. Detection sensitivity was tested by spiking Jurkat RNA equal to about eleven TCR copies' worth into samples containing roughly 19,000-1,000,000 naive CD8 T cells. Enrichment of CD8 T cells was performed with RosetteSep CD8+ T Cell Enrichment Cocktail and Ficoll-Paque, after which ACK red cell lysis was carried out. Overall study outcomes, separate from this receptor: When barcode sub-clustering was not used, chimeric consensus sequences inflated TCR diversity, with chimeras reaching as high as 47%. Spiked-in Jurkat TCR RNA (about ten copies' worth), which is not part of the donor repertoire, was contained in the naive libraries. Roughly 3 recovered TCR RNA copies per cell were obtained by modeling, versus about 10 by digital PCR, implying a capture efficiency of about 30%. In CMV-specific effector cells, over 99% of molecules were held by clones above 20 RNA copies, whereas under 1% of molecules were held by such clones in naive cells. Identical TCR molecules sharing a barcode could cause highly expanded clone sizes to be underestimated. Spiked-in Jurkat TCR RNA equal to a single cell's worth was reported to be detectable even within 1,100,000 naive CD8 T cells.

The library came from PCR. These reads were obtained on an Illumina HiSeq 4000. Bulk TCR libraries were made following a previously described method, with the TCR primers given in Table S5. Total RNA was purified with the Qiagen AllPrep DNA/RNA kit. Reads from multiple sequencing runs of the same library were pooled before analysis. The paper's processing steps were these. Reads were retained only if their TCR constant sequence matched exactly, and those retained reads were trimmed to 150 nt and grouped according to their 12-nt molecular barcodes. Reads inside each barcode group were sub-clustered using a 15% Levenshtein threshold, and a quality-weighted consensus sequence was constructed for each RNA molecule. Non-functional sequences were excluded, and lower-count sequences lying one edit away from another sequence were also excluded. Based on fitting two negative binomial distributions, any barcode sub-cluster with under 20% of the maximum read count was discarded. TCRdb applied fastp at Q25 and MiXCR to the public reads, then kept only in-frame beta chains. When rows share a CDR3 protein, they turn into one entry using the most common DNA and genes. The V and J calls were determined by TCRdb, not by the authors. The sample table lists about 320,000 distinct CDR3 sequences, about a fifth of them with a count of one. The top ten hold 0.7% to 0.9% of the sample.

Specimen: naive CD8+ T cells from blood, with Jurkat cell RNA spiked in. Reading the label with the study, this specimen's cell subset or site is: FACS-sorted CD8+CD4-CCR7+CD45RA+ naive T cells. The sequence came from a human donor in good health. Some libraries in this study had Jurkat cell RNA spiked in. The sequence is built from TRBV5-3 and TRBJ1-2; possibly the D gene is TRBD1, per 5 matching bases. TRBV5-3 is an ORF for which the function is uncertain. CDR3 loop: CASSSTGGYDYGYTF. The bases read TGTGCCAGCAGCTCCACGGGGGGGTACGACTATGGCTACACCTTC.